The present T cell receptor (beta chain) was sequenced within a study of T-cell reconstitution after alpha-beta-depleted transplantation in children. This CDR3 is 16 amino acids long. Germline values: CDR1 LGHDT, CDR2 YNNKEL (reference sequence). With 1 base removed from V and 8 bases from J, the gap between germline ends came to 18 bases. Preparation of the TCRbeta library was carried out with unique molecular identifiers. One entry per CDR3 protein, called by TCRdb with MiXCR from the PCR reads. The data show 440,000 or so distinct CDR3 sequences, 43% seen once. This clonotype turned up a few times.

The chain links TRBV3-1 to TRBJ2-1, with a possible D match to TRBD2 (5 bases). The specimen comprised PBMCs, sampled before TCRalphabeta/CD19-depleted stem cell transplant. The receptor was isolated from a girl aged 2 to 10 with aplastic anemia, due to receive a stem cell transplant. The CDR3 region has the DNA TGTGCCAGCAGCCAAGGCGGGCGGGCACGTTGGGATGAGCAGTTCTTC. Translating it yields CASSQGGRARWDEQFF.